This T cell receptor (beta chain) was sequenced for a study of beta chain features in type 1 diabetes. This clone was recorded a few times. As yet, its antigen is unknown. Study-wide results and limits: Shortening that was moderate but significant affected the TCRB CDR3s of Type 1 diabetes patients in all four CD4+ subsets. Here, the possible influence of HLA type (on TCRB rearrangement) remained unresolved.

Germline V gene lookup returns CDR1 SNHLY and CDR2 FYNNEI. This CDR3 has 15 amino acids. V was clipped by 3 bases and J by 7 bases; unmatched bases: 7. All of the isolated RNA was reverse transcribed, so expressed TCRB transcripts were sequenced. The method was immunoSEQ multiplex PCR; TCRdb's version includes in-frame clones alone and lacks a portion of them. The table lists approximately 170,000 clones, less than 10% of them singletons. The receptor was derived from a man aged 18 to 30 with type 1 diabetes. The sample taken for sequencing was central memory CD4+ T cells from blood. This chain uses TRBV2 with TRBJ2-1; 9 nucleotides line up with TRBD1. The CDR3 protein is CASSDEGTGNNEQFF. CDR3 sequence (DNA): TGTGCCAGCAGTGACGAGGGGACAGGGAATAATGAGCAGTTCTTC.